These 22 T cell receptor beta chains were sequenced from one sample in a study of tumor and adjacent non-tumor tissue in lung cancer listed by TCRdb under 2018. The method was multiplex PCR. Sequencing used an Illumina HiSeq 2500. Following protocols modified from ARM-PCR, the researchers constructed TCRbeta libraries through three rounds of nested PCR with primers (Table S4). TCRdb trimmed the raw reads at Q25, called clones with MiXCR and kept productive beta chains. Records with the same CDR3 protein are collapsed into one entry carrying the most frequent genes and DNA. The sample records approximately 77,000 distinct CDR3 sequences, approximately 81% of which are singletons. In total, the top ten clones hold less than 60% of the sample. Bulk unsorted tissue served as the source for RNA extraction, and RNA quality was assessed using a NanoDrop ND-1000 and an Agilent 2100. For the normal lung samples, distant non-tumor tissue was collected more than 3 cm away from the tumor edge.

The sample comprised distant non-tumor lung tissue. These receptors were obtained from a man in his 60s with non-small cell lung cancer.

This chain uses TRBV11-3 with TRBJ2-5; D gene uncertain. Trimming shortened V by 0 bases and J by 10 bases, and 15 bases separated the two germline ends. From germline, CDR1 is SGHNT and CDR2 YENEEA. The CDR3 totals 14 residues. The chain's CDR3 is CASSLDGVTLVQYF. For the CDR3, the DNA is TGTGCCAGCAGCTTAGATGGGGTGACACTCGTCCAGTACTTC.

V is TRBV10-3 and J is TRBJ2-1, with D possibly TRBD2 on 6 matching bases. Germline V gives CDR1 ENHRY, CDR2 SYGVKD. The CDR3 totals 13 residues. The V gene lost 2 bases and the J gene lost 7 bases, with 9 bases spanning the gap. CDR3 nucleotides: TGTGCCATCAGTGAGGGAGGGCTGAATGAGCAGTTCTTC. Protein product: CAISEGGLNEQFF.

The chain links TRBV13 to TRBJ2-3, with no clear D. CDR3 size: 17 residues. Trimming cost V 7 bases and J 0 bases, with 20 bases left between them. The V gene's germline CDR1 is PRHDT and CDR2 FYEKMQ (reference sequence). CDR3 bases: TGTGCCAGCACCGGTCGACCAGCTCAGTATAGCACAGATACGCAGTATTTT. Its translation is CASTGRPAQYSTDTQYF.

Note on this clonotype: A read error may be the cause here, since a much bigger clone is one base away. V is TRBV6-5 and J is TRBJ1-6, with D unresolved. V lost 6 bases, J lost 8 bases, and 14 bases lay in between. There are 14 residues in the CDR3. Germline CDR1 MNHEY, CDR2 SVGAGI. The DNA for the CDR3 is TGTGCCAGCAGACCTGTCGGTTCGCATTCACCCCTCCACTTT. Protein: CASRPVGSHSPLHF.

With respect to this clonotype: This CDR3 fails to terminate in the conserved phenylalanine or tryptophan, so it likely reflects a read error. CDR3 DNA: TGTGCCAGCAGCCAAAACAGGTCCCCCCTCTACGAGCAGTACTCC. This encodes CASSQNRSPLYEQYS. The V call is TRBV11-2, the J call TRBJ2-7; possible D gene TRBD1, 5 bases. Trimming cost V 5 bases and J 3 bases, with 17 bases left between them. Germline V gives CDR1 SGHAT, CDR2 FQNNGV. This CDR3 is built from 15 residues.

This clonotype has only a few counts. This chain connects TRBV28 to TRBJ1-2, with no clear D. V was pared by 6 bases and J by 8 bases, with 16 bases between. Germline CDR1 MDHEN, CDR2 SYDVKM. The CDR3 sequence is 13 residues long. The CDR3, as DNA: TGTGCCAGCAGGCAATATGTCGGCTCGGGCTACACCTTC. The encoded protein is CASRQYVGSGYTF.

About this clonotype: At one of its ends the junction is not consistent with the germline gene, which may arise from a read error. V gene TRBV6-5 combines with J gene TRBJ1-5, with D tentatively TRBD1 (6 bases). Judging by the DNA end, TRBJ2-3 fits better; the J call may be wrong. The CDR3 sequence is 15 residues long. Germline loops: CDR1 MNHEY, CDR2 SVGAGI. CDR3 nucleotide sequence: TGTGCCAGTAGTTACATACAGGGAAGCAATCAGCCCCAGTATTTT. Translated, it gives CASSYIQGSNQPQYF.

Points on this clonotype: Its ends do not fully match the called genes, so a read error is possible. CDR3 in DNA: TGTGCCAGCACTGAACGCATCGGGGAACTGTTTTTT. It specifies CASTERIGELFF. This sequence joins TRBV6-6 and TRBJ2-2; maybe TRBD2 (5 bases). CDR3 length equals 12 residues. Germline V lookup: CDR1 MNHNY, CDR2 SVGAGI (reference sequence).

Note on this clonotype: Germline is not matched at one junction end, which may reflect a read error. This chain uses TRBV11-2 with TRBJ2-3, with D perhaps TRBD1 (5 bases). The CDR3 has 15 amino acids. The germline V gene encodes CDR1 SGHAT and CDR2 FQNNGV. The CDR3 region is CDSSSTITPTGTQYF. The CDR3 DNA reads TGTGACAGCAGCTCGACGATTACCCCCACAGGTACCCAGTATTTT.

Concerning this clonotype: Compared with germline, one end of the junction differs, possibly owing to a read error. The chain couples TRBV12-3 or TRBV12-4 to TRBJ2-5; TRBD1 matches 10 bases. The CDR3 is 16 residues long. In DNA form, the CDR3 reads TGTGCCAGCATACCCAGACAGGGGGCTAACCGAGAGACCCATTACTTC. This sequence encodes CASIPRQGANRETHYF.

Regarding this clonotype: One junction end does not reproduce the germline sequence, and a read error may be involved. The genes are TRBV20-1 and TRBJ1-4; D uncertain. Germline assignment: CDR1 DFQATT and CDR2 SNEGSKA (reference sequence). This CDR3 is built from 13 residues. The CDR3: CNARAGKEEKLFF. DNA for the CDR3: TGCAATGCTAGAGCGGGGAAGGAAGAAAAGCTGTTTTTT.

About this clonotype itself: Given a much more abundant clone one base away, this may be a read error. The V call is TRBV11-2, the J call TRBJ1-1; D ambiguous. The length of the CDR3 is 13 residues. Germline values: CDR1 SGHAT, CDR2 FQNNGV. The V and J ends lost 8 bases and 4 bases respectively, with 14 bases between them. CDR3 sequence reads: CASLVGRATEAFF. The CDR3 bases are TGTGCCAGCTTAGTCGGGAGGGCCACTGAAGCTTTCTTT.

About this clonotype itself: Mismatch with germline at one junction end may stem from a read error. The CDR3 spells CSAREWMGGYTGELFF. CDR3 nucleotides: TGCAGTGCTAGAGAGTGGATGGGTGGGTACACCGGGGAGCTATTTTTT. The chain uses TRBV20-1 and TRBJ2-2; tentatively, D is TRBD2 (5 bases). Germline assignment: CDR1 DFQATT and CDR2 SNEGSKA (reference sequence). The CDR3 contains 16 residues.

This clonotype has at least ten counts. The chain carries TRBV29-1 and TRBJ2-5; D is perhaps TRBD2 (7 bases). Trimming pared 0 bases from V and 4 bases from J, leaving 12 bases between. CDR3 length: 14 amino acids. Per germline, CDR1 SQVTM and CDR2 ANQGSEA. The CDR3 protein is CSVEDWGGSETQYF. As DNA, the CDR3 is TGCAGCGTTGAAGATTGGGGGGGCTCAGAGACCCAGTACTTC. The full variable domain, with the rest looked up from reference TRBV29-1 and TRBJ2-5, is SAVISQKPSRDICQRGTSLTIQCQVDSQVTMMFWYRQQPGQSLTLIATANQGSEATYESGFVIDKFPISRPNLTFSTLTVSNMSPEDSSIYLCSVEDWGGSETQYFGPGTRLLVL.

The CDR3: CAGSFIGEETQYF. CDR3 DNA sequence: TGTGCAGGCAGCTTTATCGGGGAAGAGACCCAGTACTTC. The gene calls are TRBV11-3 and TRBJ2-5; D is possibly TRBD2 (5 bases). Germline V gene sequence: CDR1 SGHNT, CDR2 YENEEA. The CDR3 is 13 residues long.

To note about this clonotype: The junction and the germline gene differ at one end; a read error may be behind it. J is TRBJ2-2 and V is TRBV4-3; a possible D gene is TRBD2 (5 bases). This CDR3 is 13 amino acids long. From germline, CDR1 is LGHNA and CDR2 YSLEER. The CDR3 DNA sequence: TGCGCCAGAAGCCAAGAGTTCACCGGGGAGCTGTCTTTT. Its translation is CARSQEFTGELSF.

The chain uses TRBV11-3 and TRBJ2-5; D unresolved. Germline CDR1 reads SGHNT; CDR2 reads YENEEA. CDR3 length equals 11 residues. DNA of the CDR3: TGTCTCAGCAGCCAAAAAGAGACCCAGTACTTC. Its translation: CLSSQKETQYF.

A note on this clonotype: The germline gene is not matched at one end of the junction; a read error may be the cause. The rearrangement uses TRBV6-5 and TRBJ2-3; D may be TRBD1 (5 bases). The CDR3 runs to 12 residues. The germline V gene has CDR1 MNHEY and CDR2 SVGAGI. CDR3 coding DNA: TGTGCCGGCGGCGCAGGCACAGGTACGCAGTATTTT. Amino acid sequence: CAGGAGTGTQYF.

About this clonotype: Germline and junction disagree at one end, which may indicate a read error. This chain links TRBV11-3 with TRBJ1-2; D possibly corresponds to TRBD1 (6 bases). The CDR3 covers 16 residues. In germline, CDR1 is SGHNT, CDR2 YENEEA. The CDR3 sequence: CANSSPSSGANYGYTF. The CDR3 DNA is TGTGCCAACAGCAGCCCGAGCTCGGGGGCTAACTATGGCTACACATTC.

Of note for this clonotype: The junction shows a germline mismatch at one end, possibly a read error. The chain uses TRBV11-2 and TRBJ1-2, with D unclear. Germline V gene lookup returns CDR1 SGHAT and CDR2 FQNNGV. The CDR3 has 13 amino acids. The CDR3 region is CATSLDPFHGYTF. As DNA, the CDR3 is TGTGCCACCAGCTTGGACCCGTTTCATGGCTATACCTTC.

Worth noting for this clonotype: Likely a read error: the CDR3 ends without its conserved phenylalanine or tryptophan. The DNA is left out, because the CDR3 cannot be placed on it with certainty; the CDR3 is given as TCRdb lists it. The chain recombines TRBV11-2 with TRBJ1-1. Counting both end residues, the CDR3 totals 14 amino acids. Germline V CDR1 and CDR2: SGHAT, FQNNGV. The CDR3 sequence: CASSLVGRGTKAIL.

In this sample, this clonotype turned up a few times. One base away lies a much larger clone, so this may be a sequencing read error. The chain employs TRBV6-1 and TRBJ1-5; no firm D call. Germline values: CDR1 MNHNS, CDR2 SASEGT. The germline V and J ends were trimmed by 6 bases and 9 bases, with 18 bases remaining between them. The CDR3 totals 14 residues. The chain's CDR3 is CASSHAAKKWPQHF. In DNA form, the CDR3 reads TGTGCCAGCAGCCACGCGGCTAAGAAGTGGCCCCAGCATTTT.